The 23 T cell receptor beta chains below were found in one sample sequenced in a study of patients and donors after allogeneic stem cell transplantation. TCRdb independently ran MiXCR on the RT-PCR reads; one entry per CDR3 protein. This table holds about 7,100 distinct CDR3 sequences, roughly 12% found once. The sample taken for sequencing was blood, either unsorted or a sorted T cell fraction (not recorded which). The receptors shown here come from a human donor who was either an allogeneic HSCT recipient or a stem cell or donor lymphocyte infusion donor (not recorded which). It is not recorded whose cells these are; they may come from a transplant donor.

V gene TRBV6-5 combines with J gene TRBJ1-2; 8 bases fit TRBD1. Trimming cost V 0 bases and J 2 bases; bases outside gene matches: 8. The CDR3 is 17 amino acids. Germline V CDR1 and CDR2: MNHEY, SVGAGI. CDR3 loop: CASSYSATRGRNYGYTF. As DNA, the CDR3 is TGTGCCAGCAGTTACTCGGCCACCAGGGGGCGCAACTATGGCTACACCTTC.

This clonotype was seen many times. The V call is TRBV5-1, the J call TRBJ2-3, with 14 bases lining up with TRBD2. Germline CDR1 reads SGHRS; CDR2 reads YFSETQ. The CDR3 is 16 amino acids. The trim removed 4 bases at V and 2 bases at J, leaving 3 bases unmatched. CDR3: CASSPGLAGATDTQYF. The CDR3 region has the DNA TGCGCCAGCAGCCCGGGACTAGCGGGAGCCACAGATACGCAGTATTTT.

This clonotype has only a few counts. The chain links TRBV21-1 to TRBJ2-3; TRBD2 reflects the table's D call only, with no check against the DNA. TRBV21-1 is given as a pseudogene. The CDR3 contains 15 residues. This CDR3 is CASSRGPCSADTQYF. CDR3 bases: TGTGCCAGCAGTAGAGGGCCCTGTAGTGCAGATACGCAGTATTTT.

This clonotype was counted ten times or more. The chain is built from TRBV12-3 or TRBV12-4 and TRBJ1-1; 8 bases are a match to TRBD1. The CDR3 runs 15 residues. V trimming: 5 bases; J trimming: 9 bases; junction bases outside the gene matches: 14. CDR3 DNA sequence: TGTGCCAGCAGTCAGCGCGAACCGGGACAGGAGAAAGCTTTCTTT. Protein: CASSQREPGQEKAFF.

The J gene is TRBJ2-5, the V gene TRBV7-9; D is unclear. Germline-derived CDR1 and CDR2 are SEHNR and FQNEAQ (reference sequence). The CDR3 is 15 residues long. Trimming took 5 bases from V and 1 from J, leaving 14 bases between them. The CDR3 DNA sequence: TGTGCCAGCAGCCCAGGATGGGTGATCCAAGAGACCCAGTACTTC. Protein product: CASSPGWVIQETQYF.

This clonotype appeared a few times. The chain recombines TRBV6-1 with TRBJ1-5; 10 positions match TRBD1. With 3 bases clipped from V and 6 bases from J, the junction kept 5 bases outside the gene matches. The CDR3 runs to 15 residues. Germline V CDR1 and CDR2: MNHNS, SASEGT. The CDR3: CASSEVGTGAQPQHF. For the CDR3, the DNA is TGTGCCAGCAGTGAGGTAGGGACAGGGGCTCAGCCCCAGCATTTT.

The J gene is TRBJ2-5, the V gene TRBV7-2; 8 positions match TRBD2. The germline V gene encodes CDR1 SGHTA and CDR2 FQGNSA. Trimming removed 6 bases from V and 5 bases from J; junction bases left unmatched: 8. The length of the CDR3 is 14 residues. The CDR3 protein is CASRTAGVGETQYF. CDR3 coding DNA: TGTGCCAGCAGAACAGCGGGGGTCGGGGAGACCCAGTACTTC.

This chain joins TRBV5-1 and TRBJ1-3; 7 nucleotides align to TRBD1. Germline V gives CDR1 SGHRS, CDR2 YFSETQ. The V segment lost 3 bases and the J segment 0 bases; nucleotides outside the gene matches: 9. This CDR3 region has 17 residues. The CDR3 protein is CASSSLTGRSSGNTIYF. The DNA for the CDR3 is TGCGCCAGCAGCTCCCTGACAGGGAGAAGCTCTGGAAACACCATATATTTT.

By share of the sample, this clonotype is medium-sized (0.01 to 0.1%). Here the CDR3 reads CASSLASGGTSAQFF. Here the CDR3 DNA reads TGTGCCAGCAGCTTGGCTTCAGGGGGCACGTCTGCGCAGTTCTTC. The chain carries TRBV5-8 and TRBJ2-1, with TRBD1 matching 8 bases. V was pared by 0 bases and J by 12 bases, with 11 bases of the junction left unmatched. Germline CDR1 reads SGHTS; CDR2 reads YDEGEE. This CDR3 comprises 15 residues.

This clonotype was detected ten times or more. The chain has TRBV2 and TRBJ1-5; D is possibly TRBD1 (6 bases). Per the germline V gene, CDR1 is SNHLY and CDR2 is FYNNEI. This CDR3 contains 16 residues. Trimming took off 4 bases at V and 0 bases at J, with 13 bases between the two ends. As DNA, the CDR3 is TGTGCCAGCAGTGGACAGGATTTCTTTAGCAATCAGCCCCAGCATTTT. This gives the protein CASSGQDFFSNQPQHF.

This clonotype occurred a few times. The chain is built from TRBV6-2 or TRBV6-3 and TRBJ2-5; the D gene is possibly TRBD2 (5 bases). The CDR3 has 17 amino acids. Germline CDR1 reads MNHEY; CDR2 reads SVGEGT. V was clipped by 5 bases and J by 2 bases, with 21 bases between them. CDR3 residues: CASSPYGGDGGQETQYF. CDR3 DNA sequence: TGTGCCAGCAGTCCTTATGGAGGCGATGGCGGGCAAGAGACCCAGTACTTC.

Turning to this clonotype: Mismatch with germline at one junction end may stem from a read error. This chain joins TRBV5-1 and TRBJ1-5, with a tentative D call TRBD1 (6 bases). Germline assignment: CDR1 SGHRS and CDR2 YFSETQ. The CDR3 runs 16 residues. DNA of the CDR3: TGCGCCAGCAGCTTGGATGGGACAACCTACAATCTGCCCCAGCATTTT. It specifies CASSLDGTTYNLPQHF.

This chain uses TRBV3-1 with TRBJ1-2; D gene ambiguous. CDR1 is LGHDT and CDR2 is YNNKEL in the germline V gene (reference sequence). V lost 0 bases and J 4 bases, leaving 9 bases between the germline ends. CDR3 length equals 14 residues. CDR3 amino acids: CASSQDTATYGYTF. The CDR3 coding sequence is TGTGCCAGCAGCCAAGATACCGCTACCTATGGCTACACCTTC.

Worth noting for this clonotype: A junction boundary mismatches the germline segment, possibly from a read error. The CDR3 nucleotides read TGTGCCAGCAGCTTAGTAGGGCCCGGAGTGTCCTTC. This sequence encodes CASSLVGPGVSF. The chain couples TRBV13 to TRBJ1-2; D remains ambiguous. This CDR3 is built from 12 residues. CDR1 and CDR2 (germline): PRHDT, FYEKMQ (reference sequence).

In its sample, this clonotype ranks as large. The chain recombines TRBV7-9 with TRBJ1-1; D may be TRBD1 (5 bases). Trimming pared 1 base from V and 3 bases from J, leaving 12 bases between. The CDR3 length is 15 residues. The germline V gene has CDR1 SEHNR and CDR2 FQNEAQ (reference sequence). The CDR3 coding sequence is TGTGCCAGCAGCTTAGTGCAGGGCAGGTACACTGAAGCTTTCTTT. Translation gives CASSLVQGRYTEAFF.

With regard to this clonotype: A single base separates this from a much larger clone, so it may be a read error. This chain links TRBV7-9 with TRBJ1-1; D remains unclear. The CDR3 runs 16 residues. CDR1 is SEHNR, CDR2 FQNEAQ, per germline (reference sequence). CDR3 residues: CVSSLRSGPDGTEAFF. For the CDR3, the DNA is TGTGTCAGCAGCTTAAGATCTGGCCCGGACGGCACTGAAGCTTTCTTT.

V usage is TRBV10-1 and J usage is TRBJ2-7; D unclear. Germline CDR1 is WNHNN and CDR2 is SYGVQD (reference sequence). Trimming removed 0 bases at V and 4 bases at J, with 22 bases between. There are 18 residues in the CDR3. For the CDR3, the DNA is TGCGCCAGCAGTGAGTCGGGTCGTCAAGGCTACCCTTCGTACGAGCAGTACTTC. Its translation is CASSESGRQGYPSYEQYF.

This clonotype was seen only a few times. This sequence joins TRBV7-9 and TRBJ1-1; D may be TRBD1 (5 bases). V was shortened by 5 bases and J by 1 base, with 17 bases between the two germline ends. The CDR3 spans 16 residues. Germline V CDR1 and CDR2: SEHNR, FQNEAQ (reference sequence). Here the CDR3 DNA reads TGTGCCAGCAGCCTACGCCCAGGGAAATGGAACACTGAAGCTTTCTTT. It translates to CASSLRPGKWNTEAFF.

This rearrangement joins TRBV5-1 to TRBJ2-2; D is unclear. The V end was cut by 4 bases, the J end by 1 base, with 11 bases between. The CDR3 covers 15 residues. Germline values: CDR1 SGHRS, CDR2 YFSETQ. In DNA, the CDR3 is TGCGCCAGCAGCCCCTTAGCTGAGAACACCGGGGAGCTGTTTTTT. Its translation: CASSPLAENTGELFF.

In this sample, this clonotype turned up a few times. J is TRBJ2-7 and V is TRBV19; 10 bases line up with TRBD1. CDR1 LNHDA and CDR2 SQIVND come from the germline V gene (reference sequence). V was pared by 4 bases and J by 4 bases, with 7 bases of the junction left unmatched. The CDR3 has 15 residues. The CDR3 reads CASSTTDRGKYEQYV. Here the CDR3 DNA reads TGTGCCAGTAGTACTACGGACAGGGGGAAGTACGAGCAGTACGTC.

Many counts were recorded for this clonotype. The CDR3, as DNA: TGTGCCAGCAGCCTATCAGGGGGCAGAGAGACCCAGTACTTC. This gives the protein CASSLSGGRETQYF. This chain joins TRBV3-1 and TRBJ2-5; 8 bases are a match to TRBD1. This CDR3 contains 14 residues. V lost 4 bases, J lost 4 bases, and 5 bases stayed unmatched. Germline V CDR1 and CDR2: LGHDT, YNNKEL (reference sequence).

In its sample, this clonotype ranks as medium-sized. The rearrangement uses TRBV7-9 and TRBJ1-2; D unclear. Germline CDR1 SEHNR, CDR2 FQNEAQ (reference sequence). Trimming shortened V by 2 bases and J by 4 bases, and 14 bases separated the two germline ends. This CDR3 is 15 amino acids long. CDR3: CASSLLLWRLYGYTF. For the CDR3, the DNA is TGTGCCAGCAGCTTACTCTTATGGCGTCTCTATGGCTACACCTTC.

V gene TRBV7-9 combines with J gene TRBJ1-2, with a weak D call TRBD1 (5 bases). Trimming removed 5 bases from V and 6 bases from J, with 13 bases in between. Germline loops: CDR1 SEHNR, CDR2 FQNEAQ (reference sequence). This CDR3 is 13 amino acids long. For the CDR3, the DNA is TGTGCCAGCAGCCCCGGGGCGTTTGATGGCTACACCTTC. Its protein product is CASSPGAFDGYTF.